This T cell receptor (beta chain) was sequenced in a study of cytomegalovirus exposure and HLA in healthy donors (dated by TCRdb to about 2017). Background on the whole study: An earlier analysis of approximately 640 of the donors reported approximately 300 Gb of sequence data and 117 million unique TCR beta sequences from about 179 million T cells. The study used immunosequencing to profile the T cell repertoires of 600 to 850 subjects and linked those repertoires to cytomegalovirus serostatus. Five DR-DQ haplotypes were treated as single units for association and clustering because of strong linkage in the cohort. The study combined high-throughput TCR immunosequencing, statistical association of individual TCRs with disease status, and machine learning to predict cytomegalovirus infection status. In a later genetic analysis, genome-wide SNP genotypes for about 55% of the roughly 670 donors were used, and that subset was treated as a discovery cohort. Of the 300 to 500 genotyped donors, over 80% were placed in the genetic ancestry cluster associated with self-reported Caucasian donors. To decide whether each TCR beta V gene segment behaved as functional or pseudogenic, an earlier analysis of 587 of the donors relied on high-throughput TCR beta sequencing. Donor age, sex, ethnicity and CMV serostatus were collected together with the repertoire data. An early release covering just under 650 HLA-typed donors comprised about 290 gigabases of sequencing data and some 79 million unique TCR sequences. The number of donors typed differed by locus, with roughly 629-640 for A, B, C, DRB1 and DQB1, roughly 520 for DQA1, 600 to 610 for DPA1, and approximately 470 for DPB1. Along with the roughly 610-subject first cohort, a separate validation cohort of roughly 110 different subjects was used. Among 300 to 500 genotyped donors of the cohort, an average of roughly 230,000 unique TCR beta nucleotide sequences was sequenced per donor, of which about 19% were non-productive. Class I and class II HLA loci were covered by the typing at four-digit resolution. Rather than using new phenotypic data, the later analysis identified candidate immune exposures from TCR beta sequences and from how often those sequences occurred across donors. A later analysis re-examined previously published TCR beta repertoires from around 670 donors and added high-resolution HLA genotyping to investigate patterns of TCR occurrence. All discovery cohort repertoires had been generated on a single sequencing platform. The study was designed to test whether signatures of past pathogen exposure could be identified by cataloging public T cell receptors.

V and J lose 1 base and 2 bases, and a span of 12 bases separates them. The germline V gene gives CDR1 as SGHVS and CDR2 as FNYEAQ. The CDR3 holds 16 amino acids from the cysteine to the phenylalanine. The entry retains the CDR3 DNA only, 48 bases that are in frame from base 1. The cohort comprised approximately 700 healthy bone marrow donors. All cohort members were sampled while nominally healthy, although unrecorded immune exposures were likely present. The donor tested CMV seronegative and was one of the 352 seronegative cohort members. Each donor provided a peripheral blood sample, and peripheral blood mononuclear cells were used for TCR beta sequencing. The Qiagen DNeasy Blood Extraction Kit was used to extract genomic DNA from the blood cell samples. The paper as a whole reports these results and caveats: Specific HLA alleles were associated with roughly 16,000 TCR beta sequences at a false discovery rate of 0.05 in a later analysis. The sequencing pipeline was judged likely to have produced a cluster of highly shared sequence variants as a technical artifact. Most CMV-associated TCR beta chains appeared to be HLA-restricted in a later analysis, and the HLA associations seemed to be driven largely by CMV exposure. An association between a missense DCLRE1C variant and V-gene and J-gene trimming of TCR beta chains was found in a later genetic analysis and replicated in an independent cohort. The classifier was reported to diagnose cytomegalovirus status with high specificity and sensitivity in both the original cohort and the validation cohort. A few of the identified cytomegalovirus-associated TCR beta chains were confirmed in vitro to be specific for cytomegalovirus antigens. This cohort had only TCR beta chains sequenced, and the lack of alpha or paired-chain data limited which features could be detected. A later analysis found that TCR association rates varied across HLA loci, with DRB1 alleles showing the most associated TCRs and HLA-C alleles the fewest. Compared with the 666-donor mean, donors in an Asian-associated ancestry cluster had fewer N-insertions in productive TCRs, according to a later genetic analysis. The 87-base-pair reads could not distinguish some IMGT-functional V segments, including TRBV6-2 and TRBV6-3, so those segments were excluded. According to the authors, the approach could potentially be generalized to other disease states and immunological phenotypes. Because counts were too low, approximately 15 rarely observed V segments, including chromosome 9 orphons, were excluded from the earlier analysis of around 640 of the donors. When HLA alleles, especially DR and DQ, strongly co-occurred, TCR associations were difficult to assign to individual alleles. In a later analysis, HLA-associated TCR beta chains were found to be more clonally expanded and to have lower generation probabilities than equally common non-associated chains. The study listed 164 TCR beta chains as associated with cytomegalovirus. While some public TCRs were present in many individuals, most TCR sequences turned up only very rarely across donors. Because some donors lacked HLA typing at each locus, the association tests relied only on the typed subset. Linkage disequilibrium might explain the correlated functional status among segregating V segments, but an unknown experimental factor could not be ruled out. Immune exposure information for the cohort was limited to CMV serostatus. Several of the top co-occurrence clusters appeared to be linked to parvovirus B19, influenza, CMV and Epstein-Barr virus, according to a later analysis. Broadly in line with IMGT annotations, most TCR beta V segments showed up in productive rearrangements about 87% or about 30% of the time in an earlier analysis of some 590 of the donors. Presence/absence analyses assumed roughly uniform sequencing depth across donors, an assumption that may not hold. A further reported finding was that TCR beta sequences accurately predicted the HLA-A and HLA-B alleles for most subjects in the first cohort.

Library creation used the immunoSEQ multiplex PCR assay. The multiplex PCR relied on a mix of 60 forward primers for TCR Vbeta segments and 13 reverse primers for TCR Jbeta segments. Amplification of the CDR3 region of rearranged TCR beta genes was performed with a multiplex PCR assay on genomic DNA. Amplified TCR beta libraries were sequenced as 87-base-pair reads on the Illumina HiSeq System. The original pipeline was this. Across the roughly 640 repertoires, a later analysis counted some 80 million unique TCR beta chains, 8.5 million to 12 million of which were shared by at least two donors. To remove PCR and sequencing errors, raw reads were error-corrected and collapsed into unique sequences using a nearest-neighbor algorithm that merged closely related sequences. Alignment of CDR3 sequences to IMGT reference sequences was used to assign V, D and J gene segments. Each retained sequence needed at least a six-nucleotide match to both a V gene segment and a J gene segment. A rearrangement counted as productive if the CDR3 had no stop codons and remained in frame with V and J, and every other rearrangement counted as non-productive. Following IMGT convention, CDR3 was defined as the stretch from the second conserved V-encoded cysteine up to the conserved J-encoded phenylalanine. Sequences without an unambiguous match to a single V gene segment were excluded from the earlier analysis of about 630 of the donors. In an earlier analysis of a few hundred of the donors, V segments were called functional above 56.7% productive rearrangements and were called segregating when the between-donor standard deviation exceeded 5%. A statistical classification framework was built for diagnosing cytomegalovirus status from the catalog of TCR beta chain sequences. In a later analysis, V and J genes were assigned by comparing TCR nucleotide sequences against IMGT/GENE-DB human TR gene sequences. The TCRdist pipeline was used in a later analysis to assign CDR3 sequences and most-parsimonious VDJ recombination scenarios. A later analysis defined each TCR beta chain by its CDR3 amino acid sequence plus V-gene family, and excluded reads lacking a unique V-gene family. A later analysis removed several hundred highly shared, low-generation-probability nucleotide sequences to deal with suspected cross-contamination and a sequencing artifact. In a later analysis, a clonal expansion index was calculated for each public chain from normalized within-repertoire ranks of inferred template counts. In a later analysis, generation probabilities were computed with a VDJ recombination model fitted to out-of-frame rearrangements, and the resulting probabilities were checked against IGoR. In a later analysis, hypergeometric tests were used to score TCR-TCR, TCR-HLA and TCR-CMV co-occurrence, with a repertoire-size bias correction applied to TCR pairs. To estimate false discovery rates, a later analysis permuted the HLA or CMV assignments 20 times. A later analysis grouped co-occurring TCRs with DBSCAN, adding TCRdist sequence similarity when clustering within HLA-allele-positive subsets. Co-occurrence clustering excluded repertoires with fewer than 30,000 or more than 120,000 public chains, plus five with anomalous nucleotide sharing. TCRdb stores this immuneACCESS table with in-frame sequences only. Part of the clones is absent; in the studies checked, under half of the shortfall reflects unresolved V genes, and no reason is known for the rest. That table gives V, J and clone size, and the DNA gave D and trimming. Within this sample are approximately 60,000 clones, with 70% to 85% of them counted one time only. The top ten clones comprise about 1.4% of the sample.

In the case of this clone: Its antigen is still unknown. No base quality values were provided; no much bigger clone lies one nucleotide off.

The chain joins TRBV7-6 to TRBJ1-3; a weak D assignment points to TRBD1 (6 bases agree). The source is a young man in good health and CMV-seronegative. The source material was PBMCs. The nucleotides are TGTGCCAGCAGCTTAGTAATAGGGGGTACTGGAAACACCATATATTTT. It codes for CASSLVIGGTGNTIYF. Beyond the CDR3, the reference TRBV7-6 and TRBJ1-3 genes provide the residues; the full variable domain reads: GAGVSQSPRYKVTKRGQDVALRCDPISGHVSLYWYRQALGQGPEFLTYFNYEAQQDKSGLPNDRFSAERPEGSISTLTIQRTEQRDSAMYRCASSLVIGGTGNTIYFGEGSWLTVV.